This TCR beta chain appears in the sequencing data of a study of regulatory T cells in long-lasting Graves disease. This clonotype was seen ten or more times. Time point here: newly diagnosed GD, antithyroid drugs for less than 3 months. PBMC RNA served as the TCR library source. The length of the CDR3 is 16 residues. Germline CDR1 SNHLY, CDR2 FYNNEI. Trimming took 5 bases from V and 5 from J, leaving 20 bases between them. Library construction for TCR beta used iRepertoire HTBI primers and Arm-PCR of CDR3 regions. TCRdb fed the multiplex PCR reads into MiXCR, producing one record per CDR3 protein. The top ten hold 20% to 25% of the sample, which has about 330,000 distinct CDR3 sequences, roughly 15% seen once. These data were also filed under a second study, of T cells in Graves' hyperthyroidism and ophthalmopathy.

The chain has TRBV2 and TRBJ2-3; tentatively, D is TRBD1 (6 bases). Sequencing was performed on peripheral blood mononuclear cells (PBMCs), taken at new diagnosis, from a patient treated with antithyroid drugs. This TCR was recovered from a woman aged 18-29 years with Graves disease. This chain's CDR3 is CASSTPVNNREDTQYF. The CDR3 coding sequence is TGTGCCAGCAGTACTCCTGTTAACAACAGGGAAGATACGCAGTATTTT.